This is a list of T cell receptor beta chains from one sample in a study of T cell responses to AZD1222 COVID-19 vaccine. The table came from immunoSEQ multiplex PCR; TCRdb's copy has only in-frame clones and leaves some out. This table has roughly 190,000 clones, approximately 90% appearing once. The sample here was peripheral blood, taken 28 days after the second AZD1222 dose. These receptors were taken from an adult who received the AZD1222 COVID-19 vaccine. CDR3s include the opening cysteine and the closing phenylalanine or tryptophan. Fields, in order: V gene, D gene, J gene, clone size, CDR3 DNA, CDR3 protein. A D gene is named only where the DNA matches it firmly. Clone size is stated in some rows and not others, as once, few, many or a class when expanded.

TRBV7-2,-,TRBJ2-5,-,TGTGCCAGCAGCCCCAAGGAGACCCAGTACTTC,CASSPKETQYF
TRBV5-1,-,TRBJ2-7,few,TGCGCCAGCAGCTTGGATGGACAGAACTACGAGCAGTACTTC,CASSLDGQNYEQYF
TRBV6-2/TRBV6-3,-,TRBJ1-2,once,TGTGCCAGCAGTTCTTCAGGAGCCTGGGGTTATGGCTACACCTTC,CASSSSGAWGYGYTF
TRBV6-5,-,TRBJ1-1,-,TGTGCCAGCAGTTCCCCCAGGGGGAACACTGAAGCTTTCTTT,CASSSPRGNTEAFF
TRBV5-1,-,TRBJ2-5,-,TGCGCCAGCAGCTTGGCAGGGGTGGGAGAGACCCAGTACTTC,CASSLAGVGETQYF
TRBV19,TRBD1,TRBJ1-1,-,TGTGCCAGTAGCCCAGGACAGGTTAACACTGAAGCTTTCTTT,CASSPGQVNTEAFF
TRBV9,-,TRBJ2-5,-,TGTGCCAGCAGCGTACGGGGATGGGGGGAAGAGACCCAGTACTTC,CASSVRGWGEETQYF
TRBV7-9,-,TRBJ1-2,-,TGTGCCAGCAGCTTAGGACGGACTAACTATGGCTACACCTTC,CASSLGRTNYGYTF
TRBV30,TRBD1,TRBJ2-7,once,TGTGCCTGGCAGGGGGCTTCTTACGAGCAGTACTTC,CAWQGASYEQYF
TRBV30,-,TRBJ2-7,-,TGTGCCTGGAGTGCCAGTATCTACGAGCAGTACTTC,CAWSASIYEQYF
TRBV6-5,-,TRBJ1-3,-,TGTGCCAGCAGTTACTTCGGGCGGGGAAACACCATATATTTT,CASSYFGRGNTIYF
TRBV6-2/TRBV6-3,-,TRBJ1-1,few,TGTGCCAGCAGTTATAGCCTGGGACCGCCGAACACTGAAGCTTTCTTT,CASSYSLGPPNTEAFF
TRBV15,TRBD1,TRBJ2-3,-,TGTGCCACCAGCAGACCCTCTCGACAGGGTCCCACAGATACGCAGTATTTT,CATSRPSRQGPTDTQYF
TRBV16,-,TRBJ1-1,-,TGTGCCAGCAGCGCTTCAAGGGCGTACACTGAAGCTTTCTTT,CASSASRAYTEAFF
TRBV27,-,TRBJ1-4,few,TGTGCCAGCAGTTTACAGGGAGGTAGTGAAAAACTGTTTTTT,CASSLQGGSEKLFF
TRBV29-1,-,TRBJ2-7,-,TGCAGCGTTGAAAACATCTACTCCTACGAGCAGTACTTC,CSVENIYSYEQYF
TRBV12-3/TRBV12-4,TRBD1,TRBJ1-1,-,TGTGCCAGCAGTCGGACAGGGAACACTGAAGCTTTCTTT,CASSRTGNTEAFF
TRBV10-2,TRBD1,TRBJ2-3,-,TGCGCCAGCAGTAGGAGGACAGGTAGCACAGATACGCAGTATTTT,CASSRRTGSTDTQYF
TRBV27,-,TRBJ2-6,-,TGTGCCAGCAGTCCAGGTGGGGGCTTTGGGGCCAACGTCCTGACTTTC,CASSPGGGFGANVLTF
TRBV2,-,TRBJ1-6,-,TGTGCCAGCAGTGAAGAGCCCAGGGTGGTATCACCCCTCCACTTT,CASSEEPRVVSPLHF
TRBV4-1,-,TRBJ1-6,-,TGCGCCAGCAGCAGATCCGATAATTCACCCCTCCACTTT,CASSRSDNSPLHF
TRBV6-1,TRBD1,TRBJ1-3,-,TGTGCCAGCAGTGACACGGGCCAGGGGGCACAGGCTGGAAACACCATATATTTT,CASSDTGQGAQAGNTIYF
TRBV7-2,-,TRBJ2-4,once,TGTGCCAGCAGCTTAGCGCAAGGGGGGGTAGCCAAAAACATTCAGTACTTC,CASSLAQGGVAKNIQYF
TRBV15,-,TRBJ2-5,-,TGTGCCACCAGCAGAGTGGTACAGTTCCAAGAGACCCAGTACTTC,CATSRVVQFQETQYF
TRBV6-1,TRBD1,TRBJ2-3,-,TGTGCCAGCAGTGAAGCTAACGAGGGGACAGGGGCGCAGTATTTT,CASSEANEGTGAQYF
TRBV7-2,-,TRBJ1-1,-,TGTGCCAGCAGCTTTTTCCCGTTTCGTGACCAAGCTTTCTTT,CASSFFPFRDQAFF
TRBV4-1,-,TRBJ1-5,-,TGCGCCAGCAGCCTGGACCTCGGGGATAGGACATATAGCAATCAGCCCCAGCATTTT,CASSLDLGDRTYSNQPQHF
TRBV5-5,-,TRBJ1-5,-,TGTGCCAGCAGCTTGGCCGGAGCCAGGCCCCAGCATTTT,CASSLAGARPQHF
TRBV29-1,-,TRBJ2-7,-,TGCAGCGTTGGGGAGGCCGGTTACAACGAGCAGTACTTC,CSVGEAGYNEQYF
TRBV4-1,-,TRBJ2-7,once,TGCGCCAGCAGCCAGTCGATTATCGGGGCGGGCGAGCAGTACTTC,CASSQSIIGAGEQYF
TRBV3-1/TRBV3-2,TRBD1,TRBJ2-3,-,TGTGCCAGCGGGGCTGACAGGGTGTATTTT,CASGADRVYF
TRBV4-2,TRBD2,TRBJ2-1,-,TGTGCCAGCAGCCAACGACTAGCGGGGGGGAGCTCCTACAATGAGCAGTTCTTC,CASSQRLAGGSSYNEQFF
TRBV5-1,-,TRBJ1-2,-,TGCGCCAGCAGTAGGCAGAACTATGGCTACACCTTC,CASSRQNYGYTF
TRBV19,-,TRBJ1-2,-,TGTGCCAGTAGTAAGGTCGGACCAGACTATGGCTACACCTTC,CASSKVGPDYGYTF
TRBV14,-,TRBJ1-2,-,TGTGCCAGCAGCCAAGATACCCGGGGGGTTTCTGGCTACACCTTC,CASSQDTRGVSGYTF
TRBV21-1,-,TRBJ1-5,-,TGTGCCAGCAGCAAAGAGGGAGGGCAGGGAAAACAGCCCCAGCATTTT,CASSKEGGQGKQPQHF
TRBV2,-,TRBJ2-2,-,TGTGCCACCAGGGGAGCCACCGGGGAGCTGTTTTTT,CATRGATGELFF
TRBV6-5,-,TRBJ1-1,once,TGTGCCAGCAGTCCACGGGGAATGGGTGAAGCTTTCTTT,CASSPRGMGEAFF
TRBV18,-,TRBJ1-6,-,TGTGCCAGCTCACCAAGGTGGGATAATTCACCCCTCCACTTT,CASSPRWDNSPLHF
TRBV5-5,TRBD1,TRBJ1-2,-,TGTGCCAGCAGCTTGGGGGGGACAGGGAACTATGGCTACACCTTC,CASSLGGTGNYGYTF
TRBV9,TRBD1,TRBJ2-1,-,TGTGCCAGCAGCGTAGTAGGGAGCGGGACAGGGACCTACAATGAGCAGTTCTTC,CASSVVGSGTGTYNEQFF
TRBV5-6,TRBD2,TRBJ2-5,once,TGTGCCAGCAGCCTAGGCGGGGGGGAGACCCAGTACTTC,CASSLGGGETQYF
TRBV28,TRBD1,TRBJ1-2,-,TGTGCCAGCAAACCCGGAGGGGGCAACTATGGCTACACCTTC,CASKPGGGNYGYTF
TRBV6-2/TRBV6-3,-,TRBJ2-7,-,TGTGCCAGCAGTTACACCGGACAACGCCCCGCGTTTAAGCAGTACTTC,CASSYTGQRPAFKQYF
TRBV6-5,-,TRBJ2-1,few,TGTGCCAGCAGACCCCAGGGAAGTGGTAGCAATGAGCAGTTCTTC,CASRPQGSGSNEQFF
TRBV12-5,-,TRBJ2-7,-,TGTGCTAGTGGACGCGGGACACGGATGGGGGAGCAGTACTTC,CASGRGTRMGEQYF
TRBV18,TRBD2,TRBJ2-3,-,TGTGCCAGCTCCTTTGGCTCGGGGGGGTCGAAAGATACGCAGTATTTT,CASSFGSGGSKDTQYF